This is a list of T cell receptor beta chains from one sample in a study of post-analysis software for immune sequencing data. TCRdb independently ran MiXCR on the PCR reads; one entry per CDR3 protein. This table has about 380,000 distinct CDR3 sequences, 30% to 45% appearing once. The sequenced sample consisted of blood. These receptors were obtained from a girl aged 10 to 17 with multiple sclerosis. Both conserved end residues are part of each CDR3. Fields, in order: D gene, J gene, V gene, clone size, CDR3 protein, CDR3 DNA. A D gene is named only where the DNA matches it firmly. Expanded clones get a size class; other rows say once, few or many, or leave the size out.

>TRBD2|TRBJ2-1|TRBV5-1|NA
CASSWGKSGDEQFF
TGCGCCAGCAGCTGGGGTAAGAGCGGGGATGAGCAGTTCTTC
>TRBD1|TRBJ1-2|TRBV6-1|NA
CASSGTGRNYGYTF
TGTGCCAGCAGTGGGACAGGGAGGAACTATGGCTACACCTTC
>TRBD2|TRBJ2-5|TRBV6-6|NA
CASSDGAGGRETQYF
TGTGCCAGCAGTGACGGAGCGGGGGGGCGGGAGACCCAGTACTTC
>TRBD1|TRBJ2-7|TRBV9|NA
CASGTGRVNEQYF
TGTGCCAGTGGGACAGGCCGAGTCAATGAGCAGTACTTC
>TRBD1|TRBJ1-5|TRBV5-5|NA
CASSAFPSGTVNQPQHF
TGTGCCAGCTCAGCTTTTCCTTCCGGGACAGTCAATCAGCCCCAGCATTTT
>NA|TRBJ1-2|TRBV6-5|NA
CASSYSRTAFYGYTF
TGTGCCAGCAGTTACTCGAGGACAGCCTTCTATGGCTACACCTTC
>TRBD1|TRBJ1-1|TRBV29-1|NA
CSVDWGQGTEAFF
TGCAGCGTTGACTGGGGACAGGGCACTGAAGCTTTCTTT
>NA|TRBJ2-3|TRBV6-5|NA
CASSYSNGGFTDTQYF
TGTGCCAGCAGTTACTCTAACGGGGGATTCACAGATACGCAGTATTTT
>NA|TRBJ2-7|TRBV20-1|few
CSARRDPLLTEQYF
TGCAGTGCTAGAAGGGACCCCCTCCTAACCGAGCAGTACTTC
>NA|TRBJ1-4|TRBV6-2/TRBV6-3|few
CASSKGTQATNEKLFF
TGTGCCAGCAGTAAAGGAACCCAGGCAACTAATGAAAAACTGTTTTTT
>TRBD1|TRBJ2-1|TRBV5-1|NA
CASSLIPSGQGGNEQFF
TGCGCCAGCAGCCTTATTCCCTCGGGACAGGGTGGCAATGAGCAGTTCTTC
>NA|TRBJ2-7|TRBV20-1|few
CSASESSIPGAGYEQYF
TGCAGTGCTAGTGAGTCCTCCATACCCGGGGCAGGATACGAGCAGTACTTC
>NA|TRBJ2-7|TRBV2|NA
CASLGISWEQYF
TGTGCCAGCCTAGGGATTAGCTGGGAGCAGTACTTC
>NA|TRBJ2-1|TRBV29-1|NA
CSGEELGNEQFF
TGCAGCGGTGAAGAGTTAGGAAATGAGCAGTTCTTC
>TRBD1|TRBJ1-4|TRBV12-3/TRBV12-4|NA
CASRIGQAGGEKLFF
TGTGCCAGCAGGATCGGACAGGCCGGAGGAGAAAAACTGTTTTTT
>TRBD1|TRBJ2-1|TRBV6-5|NA
CASSYRQGERNEQFF
TGTGCCAGCAGTTATCGACAGGGGGAAAGGAATGAGCAGTTCTTC
>TRBD2|TRBJ2-1|TRBV29-1|NA
CSVRSAPGLADSYNEQFF
TGCAGCGTTCGAAGCGCTCCGGGACTAGCGGACTCCTACAATGAGCAGTTCTTC
>NA|TRBJ2-7|TRBV10-3|few
CAISDRDDEQYF
TGTGCCATCAGTGACAGGGACGACGAGCAGTACTTC
>TRBD1|TRBJ2-2|TRBV7-7|NA
CASSPDRVELFF
TGTGCTAGCAGCCCGGACAGGGTGGAGCTGTTTTTT
>TRBD1|TRBJ1-4|TRBV10-1|few
CASKDRVEEKLFF
TGCGCCAGCAAGGACAGGGTTGAAGAAAAACTGTTTTTT
>NA|TRBJ1-5|TRBV12-3/TRBV12-4|few
CASGLSYSNQPQHF
TGTGCCAGCGGACTTTCTTATAGCAATCAGCCCCAGCATTTT
>TRBD2|TRBJ2-5|TRBV5-1|NA
CASSLRGLAGAQETQYF
TGCGCCAGCAGCTTAAGGGGACTAGCGGGGGCCCAAGAGACCCAGTACTTC
>NA|TRBJ1-4|TRBV5-5|few
CASSSGTGEKLFF
TGTGCCAGCAGCTCCGGGACTGGGGAAAAACTGTTTTTT
>TRBD2|TRBJ2-5|TRBV3-1|NA
CASSQQTSGGETQYF
TGTGCCAGCAGCCAACAGACTAGCGGGGGGGAGACCCAGTACTTC